The sequence of this T cell receptor (beta chain) was determined in a study of blood T cell repertoires in COVID-19. About the research overall: Samples representing acute and convalescent COVID-19 were sourced from the United States, Italy and Spain. T cells, B-cell-depleted T cells, or PBMCs provided the cDNA or gDNA that served as material.

Source study methods: By means of reference gene primer amplification, nucleated cell counts were estimated. Assay used: immunoSEQ multiplex PCR; TCRdb lists only in-frame clones, some missing. From that table come the V and J calls and clone size; the DNA was used to work out D and trimming. Of 14,000 or so clones in the sample, more than 80% were seen once. The CDR3 contains 14 residues. Germline loops: CDR1 SGHRS, CDR2 YFSETQ. With V trimmed by 0 bases and J by 3 bases, 3 bases remained unmatched. The chain is built from TRBV5-1 and TRBJ2-7; TRBD1 matches at 7 bases. Specimen: peripheral blood. The TCR sequence derives from a human donor in a cohort sampled during active COVID-19. The CDR3 spells CASSLDRDSYEQYF. The CDR3 DNA is TGCGCCAGCAGCTTGGACCGGGACAGCTACGAGCAGTACTTC.